This T cell receptor (beta chain) stems from a study of T-cell memory formation after mild COVID-19. As for the study in general: TCR clusters were mostly donor specific. Study results and limitations: While clones contracting from day 15 to 85 were balanced between CD4 and CD8, later expanders leaned CD4+. A subset of responding clones appeared in pre-infection memory, suggesting cross-reactive memory joined.

This clonotype occurred many times. Its cognate antigen is unknown. In TCRdb, the 5' RACE reads were re-called with MiXCR into one record per CDR3 protein. The sample has 100,000 to 140,000 distinct CDR3 sequences, around 14% seen once; the top ten hold roughly 40%. The sequenced material came from PBMCs or a T cell subset sorted from them (not recorded which). The sequence derives from a man aged 18 to 29 who had mild COVID-19 (a few samples of this study predate the infection). Cell type and time point are not known.

CDR3 bases: TGCAGCTTAGGACCTGAAAAACTGTTTTTT. The encoded protein is CSLGPEKLFF. This sequence joins TRBV29-1 and TRBJ1-4; D unresolved. V was pared by 8 bases and J by 7 bases, with 8 bases between. Germline V gives CDR1 SQVTM, CDR2 ANQGSEA. The CDR3 consists of 10 residues.